Given below is one T cell receptor beta chain in context. This clonotype has a count of ten or more. The antigen this receptor binds is unknown. No much larger clonotype is one base removed from it; base qualities were not supplied. V is pruned by 1 base and J by 3 bases, leaving 8 bases of the junction without a gene match. The CDR3 measures 18 amino acids from cysteine to phenylalanine. Here the CDR3 DNA is all that survives: 54 bases in frame from base 1. CDR1 and CDR2, per the germline V gene, are SGHNT and YENEEA. The sample is drawn from a study of regulatory T cells in long-lasting Graves disease (dated by TCRdb to the early 2020s). Notes on the research overall: In the newly diagnosed Graves' disease group, patients had been taking antithyroid drugs for less than 3 months. A total of about 35 samples underwent TCR sequencing: about 13 from persistent and 20 from newly diagnosed Graves' disease patients. The study was registered as a clinical trial and conducted in China. Persistent Graves' disease patients were compared with newly diagnosed Graves' disease patients by peripheral blood TCR sequencing and RNA sequencing.

The sample's time point label, in plain terms: newly diagnosed GD, antithyroid drugs for less than 3 months. For both TCR sequencing and RNA sequencing, RNA was extracted from PBMCs using TRIzol. The diagnosis of Graves' disease was made according to American Thyroid Association guidelines. Patients for the study were recruited at an endocrinology department in Xi'an, China. Each patient gave approximately 9.7 milliliters of peripheral blood, collected in an EDTA anticoagulant tube. Ficoll Paque Plus density gradient separation was used to isolate PBMCs, and no further T cell sorting was done. An Agilent 2100 Bioanalyzer and agarose gel were used to check RNA quality, and a NanoDrop 2000 was used to measure RNA concentration. The research as a whole found: TRBV28, TRBJ1-2 and TRBJ2-5 were preferentially used in persistent disease, while TRBV20-1 and TRBJ2-1 were favored in newly diagnosed disease. The small sample size was acknowledged by the authors as a limitation that may reduce accuracy. Peripheral blood alone was examined, since thyroid tissue, which constituted the primary lesion, could not be accessed. Sequencing and analysis were limited to the TCR beta chain. A larger number of public clonotypes was shared among persistent patients (around 2,700) than among newly diagnosed patients (around 880). Compared with newly diagnosed patients, patients with persistent Graves' disease had lower TCR Shannon entropy and fewer highly expanded clones, which suggests clonal expansion.

Receptors were amplified or captured by multiplex PCR. For sequencing, an Illumina HiSeq 4000 was employed. CDR3 regions were amplified by Arm-PCR with iRepertoire HTBI primers to construct TCR beta libraries. Gel purification was performed on PCR products prior to sequencing. Per the original workflow: Gene usage analysis of CDR3 amino acid clonotypes relied on the 55 to 80 TRBV and fewer than 15 TRBJ segments identified across samples. COPE and FqMerger were used to merge filtered high-quality paired reads into contigs. BLAST was used to align contigs to the IMGT TRBV, TRBD and TRBJ reference genes, and CDR3 was defined following IMGT. Any clonotype with a frequency above 0.1% was classified as a highly expanded clone. Repertoire diversity was measured by Shannon entropy, and V-J evenness by the Gini coefficient. Clonotypes shared by more than one individual were considered public. TCRdb cleaned the public reads at Q25 with fastp, built clones with MiXCR and kept in-frame beta chains. Rows are combined by CDR3 protein, so each entry shows the most common genes and DNA. It is TCRdb's table, rather than the study itself, that gives the V and J calls and clone size. The sample has about 470,000 distinct CDR3 sequences on record, 16% of them singletons. Over 9% of the sample rests with the top ten.

These same records also appear under a second study, on T cells in Graves' hyperthyroidism and ophthalmopathy. That second publication adds: Graves' hyperthyroidism was defined as stable when no progression to ophthalmopathy occurred over 18 months of follow-up. Hyperthyroidism patients were newly diagnosed, had a disease duration of under 2 months, and were aged 18 to 65 years. Exclusion was applied to patients with uncontrolled infections, other autoimmune diseases, pregnancy or lactation. Diagnoses were based on clinical symptoms, serum thyroxine and TRAb, thyroid ultrasound and orbital computed tomography. The TCR CDR3 was subjected to a first round of RT-PCR using the HTBI primer set and the Qiagen OneStep RT-PCR kit. Most expanded thyroid clonotypes (frequency above 0.001) were also detected in blood, suggesting blood repertoires may reflect thyroid immune responses. A 13 V-J signature model separated ophthalmopathy from stable hyperthyroidism, with nearly 90% sensitivity and 81.08% specificity in cross-validation and 80%/75% in testing. In validation, the model predicted progression to ophthalmopathy with over 65% sensitivity and roughly 75% specificity, a median of about six months before onset. A discovery cohort of around 100 patients, 43 with Graves' ophthalmopathy and 55 to 65 with stable Graves' hyperthyroidism, was used to find distinguishing TCR V-J signatures. An independent validation cohort of under 20 hyperthyroidism patients and more than 15 patients who later progressed to ophthalmopathy tested prospective prediction of ophthalmopathy. For training and testing, the 100 or so patients in the discovery cohort were randomly divided in a 7:3 ratio. In addition, the study compared T-cell repertoires in thyroid tissue and in blood from roughly six Graves' hyperthyroidism patients. After blood sampling, hyperthyroidism patients were treated with methimazole at a starting dose of 30 mg daily, and ophthalmopathy patients were treated with high-dose intravenous methylprednisolone. Libraries were constructed in a second round of multiplex PCR, after which size selection and purification were carried out. The libraries were sequenced on an Illumina HiSeq2000 using paired-end 100 bp reads. SOAPnuke was used to process the raw data, with reads discarded if the reads contained adapters or uncalled bases, had a mean Phred below 15, or lacked an exact constant-primer or identifier match. COPE v1.2.5 was used to merge high-quality paired reads, and clonotypes were defined as unique nucleotide sequences. MiTCR v1.1 was used to align clonotypes to the IMGT TRBV, TRBD and TRBJ reference segments. Analysis was restricted to V-J combinations with a frequency above 0.0001, which covered 99.2% of repertoires. The TCS score was defined as F50 (clonal expansion) divided by E x V (chaos), with BLOSUM62-based TCRdist calculated between CDR3 peptides within each V-J. Welch's t-statistics and random forest reduced several hundred V-J features to around 14, which were used in a naive Bayes classifier (R e1071). Sample size was not statistically predetermined, and investigators were not blinded to group allocation. The paper describes TCR Vbeta CDR3 sequencing of 120 to 150 peripheral blood samples, made up of 43 ophthalmopathy patients, more than 70 hyperthyroidism patients and some 17 progressor patients.

The chain was built from TRBV11-3 and TRBJ2-1, with 11 bases aligning to TRBD2. This receptor was identified in a middle-aged man with Graves disease. Donor details come from another sample of the same person, matched by shared clones. Sequences were derived from peripheral blood mononuclear cells (PBMCs), sampled at new diagnosis, from a patient treated with antithyroid drugs. The base sequence is TGTGCCAGCAGCTTAGTTACTAGCGGGAGAGTGGTCTACAATGAGCAGTTCTTC. Its coded protein is CASSLVTSGRVVYNEQFF.